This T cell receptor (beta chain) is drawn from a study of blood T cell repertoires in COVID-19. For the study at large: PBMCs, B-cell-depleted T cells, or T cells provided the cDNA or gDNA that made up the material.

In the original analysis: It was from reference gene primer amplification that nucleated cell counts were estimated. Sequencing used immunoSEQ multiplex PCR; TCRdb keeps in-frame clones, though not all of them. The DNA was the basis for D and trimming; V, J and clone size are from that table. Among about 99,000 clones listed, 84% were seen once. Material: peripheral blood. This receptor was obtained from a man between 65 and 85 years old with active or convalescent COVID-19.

CDR3 DNA sequence: TGTGCCAGCAGAGTGGACAGTTTGAACACTGAAGCTTTCTTT. It is translated as CASRVDSLNTEAFF. This rearrangement joins TRBV6-5 to TRBJ1-1; possibly TRBD1 for D (6 bases). Germline lookup yields CDR1 MNHEY and CDR2 SVGAGI. The CDR3 runs to 14 residues. Trimming shortened V by 6 bases and J by 0 bases, and 11 bases separated the two germline ends.